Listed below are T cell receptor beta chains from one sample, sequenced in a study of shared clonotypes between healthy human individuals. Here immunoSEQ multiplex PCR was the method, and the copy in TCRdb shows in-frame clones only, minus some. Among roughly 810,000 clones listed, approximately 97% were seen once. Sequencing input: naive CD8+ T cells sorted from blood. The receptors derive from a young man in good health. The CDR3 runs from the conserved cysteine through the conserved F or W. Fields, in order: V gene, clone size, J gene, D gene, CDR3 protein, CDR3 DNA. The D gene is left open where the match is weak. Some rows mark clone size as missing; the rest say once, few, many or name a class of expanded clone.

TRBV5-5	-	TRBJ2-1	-	CASSLENPGNEQFF	TGTGCCAGCAGCTTGGAGAATCCGGGCAATGAGCAGTTCTTC
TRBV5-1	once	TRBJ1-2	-	CASSFQGGGYGYTF	TGCGCCAGCAGCTTCCAGGGAGGAGGGTATGGCTACACCTTC
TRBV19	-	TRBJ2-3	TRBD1	CASSILPPGQGLTDTQYF	TGTGCCAGTAGTATACTACCCCCGGGACAGGGATTGACAGATACGCAGTATTTT
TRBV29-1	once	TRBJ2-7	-	CSVEMRGKTYEQYF	TGCAGCGTTGAGATGCGGGGCAAGACCTACGAGCAGTACTTC
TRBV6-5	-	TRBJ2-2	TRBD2	CASSWTSTGELFF	TGTGCCAGCAGTTGGACTAGCACCGGGGAGCTGTTTTTT
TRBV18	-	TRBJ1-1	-	CASSTWDDMNTEAFF	TGTGCCAGCTCAACTTGGGACGACATGAACACTGAAGCTTTCTTT
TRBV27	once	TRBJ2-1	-	CASRPENYNEQFF	TGTGCCAGCAGACCCGAGAACTACAATGAGCAGTTCTTC
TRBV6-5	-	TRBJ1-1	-	CASSYYGGSTTEAFF	TGTGCCAGCAGTTACTACGGGGGCAGTACCACTGAAGCTTTCTTT
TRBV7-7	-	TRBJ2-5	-	CASSPGAGRKETQYF	TGTGCCAGCAGCCCAGGGGCAGGGAGGAAAGAGACCCAGTACTTC
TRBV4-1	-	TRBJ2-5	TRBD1	CASSQDLGQGWETQYF	TGCGCCAGCAGCCAAGATCTAGGACAGGGGTGGGAGACCCAGTACTTC
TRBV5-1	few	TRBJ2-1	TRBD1	CASSLPRTGDGTGEQFF	TGCGCCAGCAGCTTGCCGAGGACAGGGGATGGGACCGGTGAGCAGTTCTTC
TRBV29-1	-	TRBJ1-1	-	CSAPSPGGEVEAFF	TGCAGCGCTCCCTCCCCAGGAGGGGAGGTTGAAGCTTTCTTT
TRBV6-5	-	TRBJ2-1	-	CASSYQLRVNEQFF	TGTGCCAGCAGTTACCAGCTTAGGGTCAATGAGCAGTTCTTC
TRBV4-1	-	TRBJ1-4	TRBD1	CASSQEGQSNEKLFF	TGCGCCAGCAGCCAGGAGGGACAGAGTAATGAAAAACTGTTTTTT
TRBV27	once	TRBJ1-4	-	CASSSRRGPAANEKLFF	TGTGCCAGCAGTTCTCGCCGGGGCCCGGCGGCTAATGAAAAACTGTTTTTT
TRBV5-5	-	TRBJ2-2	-	CASSQTRSGELFF	TGTGCCAGCAGCCAAACCCGGTCCGGGGAGCTGTTTTTT
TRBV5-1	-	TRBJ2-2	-	CASSPINREGELFF	TGCGCCAGCAGCCCAATAAACAGGGAGGGAGAGCTGTTTTTT
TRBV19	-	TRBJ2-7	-	CASSIAIMTYEQYF	TGTGCCAGTAGTATCGCCATCATGACCTACGAGCAGTACTTC
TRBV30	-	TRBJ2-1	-	CAWSVRGYGEQFF	TGTGCCTGGAGTGTACGAGGGTACGGTGAGCAGTTCTTC
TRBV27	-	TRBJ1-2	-	CASSLGPEGAHNGYTF	TGTGCCAGCAGTTTAGGGCCCGAAGGGGCCCATAATGGCTACACCTTC
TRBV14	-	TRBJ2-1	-	CASSQGDSSYNEQFF	TGTGCCAGCAGCCAGGGGGACTCTTCCTACAATGAGCAGTTCTTC
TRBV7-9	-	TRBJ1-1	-	CASSSVQVTEAFF	TGTGCCAGCAGCTCGGTCCAGGTCACTGAAGCTTTCTTT
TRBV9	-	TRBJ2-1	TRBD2	CASSPRASGRLYEQFF	TGTGCCAGCAGCCCCCGGGCTAGCGGGAGATTATATGAGCAGTTCTTC
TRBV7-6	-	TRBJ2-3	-	CASSLGLDSTDTQYF	TGTGCCAGCAGCTTAGGATTGGACTCCACAGATACGCAGTATTTT
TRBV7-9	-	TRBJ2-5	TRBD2	CASSATSGRPPRTQYF	TGTGCCAGCAGCGCGACTAGCGGGAGGCCCCCACGTACCCAGTACTTC
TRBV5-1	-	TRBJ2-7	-	CASSLDSFLYEQYF	TGCGCCAGCAGCTTGGACAGTTTCCTCTACGAGCAGTACTTC
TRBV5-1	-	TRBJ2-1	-	CASSFAGLYNEQFF	TGCGCCAGCAGCTTTGCGGGCCTATACAATGAGCAGTTCTTC
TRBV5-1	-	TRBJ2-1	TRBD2	CASSFTSGVYNEQFF	TGCGCCAGCAGCTTCACTAGCGGGGTATACAATGAGCAGTTCTTC
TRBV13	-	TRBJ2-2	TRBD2	CATSWDIGTSGSPGELFF	TGTGCCACCTCCTGGGACATCGGGACTAGCGGGAGTCCCGGGGAGCTGTTTTTT
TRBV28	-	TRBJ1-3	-	CASSFHPGSSGNTIYF	TGTGCCAGCAGTTTTCACCCAGGATCCTCTGGAAACACCATATATTTT
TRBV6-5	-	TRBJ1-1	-	CASSYLSENTEAFF	TGTGCCAGCAGTTACCTGTCAGAGAACACTGAAGCTTTCTTT
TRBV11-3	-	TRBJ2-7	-	CASSMGEGANYEQYF	TGTGCCAGCAGCATGGGGGAAGGGGCCAACTACGAGCAGTACTTC
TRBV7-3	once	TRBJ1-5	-	CASSLQSQPQHF	TGTGCCAGCAGCTTGCAAAGCCAGCCCCAGCATTTT
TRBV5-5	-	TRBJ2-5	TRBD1	CASSSMDRGRETQYF	TGTGCCAGCAGCTCCATGGACAGGGGGCGAGAGACCCAGTACTTC
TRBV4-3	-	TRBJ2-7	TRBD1	CASSQELPGQGFSLGIYEQYF	TGCGCCAGCAGCCAAGAATTGCCGGGACAGGGTTTCTCGTTGGGCATCTACGAGCAGTACTTC
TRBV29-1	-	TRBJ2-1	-	CSVELPVSTYEQFF	TGCAGCGTTGAGCTGCCAGTTTCCACATATGAGCAGTTCTTC
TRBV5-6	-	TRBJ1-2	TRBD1	CASSPRRTGEYYGYTF	TGTGCCAGCAGCCCTCGAAGGACAGGGGAGTACTATGGCTACACCTTC
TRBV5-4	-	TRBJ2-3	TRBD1	CASSFRQGAQYF	TGTGCCAGCAGCTTTAGACAGGGAGCGCAGTATTTT
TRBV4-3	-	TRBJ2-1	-	CASSQGPGYEQFF	TGCGCCAGCAGCCAAGGTCCGGGCTATGAGCAGTTCTTC
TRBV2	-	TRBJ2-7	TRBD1	CASFFDRAPYEQYF	TGTGCCAGCTTTTTCGACAGGGCCCCCTACGAGCAGTACTTC
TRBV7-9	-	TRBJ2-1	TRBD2	CASSLELAGHNEQFF	TGTGCCAGCAGCCTTGAACTAGCGGGCCACAATGAGCAGTTCTTC